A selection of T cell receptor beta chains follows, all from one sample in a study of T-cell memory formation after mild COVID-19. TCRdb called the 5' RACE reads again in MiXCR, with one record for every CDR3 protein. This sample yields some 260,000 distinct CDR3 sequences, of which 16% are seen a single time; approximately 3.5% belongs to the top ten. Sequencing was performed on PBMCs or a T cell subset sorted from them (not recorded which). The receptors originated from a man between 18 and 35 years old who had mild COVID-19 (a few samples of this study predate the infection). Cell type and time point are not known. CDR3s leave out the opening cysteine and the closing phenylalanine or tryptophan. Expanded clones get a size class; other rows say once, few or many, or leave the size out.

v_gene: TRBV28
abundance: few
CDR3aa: ASSLTAPRWPLH

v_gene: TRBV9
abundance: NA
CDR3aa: ASSVRTGGLDEQF

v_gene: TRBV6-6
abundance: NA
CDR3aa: ASTTTSEAF

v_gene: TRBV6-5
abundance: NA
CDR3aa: ASGRAGNYGYT

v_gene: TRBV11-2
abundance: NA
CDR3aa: ASSSSPGEPQH

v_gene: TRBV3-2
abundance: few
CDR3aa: ASSQDRWYEQY

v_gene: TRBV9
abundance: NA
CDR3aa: ASSVEAGGNTIY

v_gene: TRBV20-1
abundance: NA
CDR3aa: SVGTYNQPQH

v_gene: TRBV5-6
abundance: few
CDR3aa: ASSYAGGGQPQH

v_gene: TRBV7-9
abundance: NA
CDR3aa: ASSLGGQTSTDTQY

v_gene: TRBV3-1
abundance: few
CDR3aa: ASSQEGRETQY

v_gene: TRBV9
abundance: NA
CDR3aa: ASSLTGRTTEAF

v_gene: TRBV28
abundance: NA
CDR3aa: ASSLFDGISGNTIY

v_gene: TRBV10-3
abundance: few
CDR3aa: AISERGPGANVLT

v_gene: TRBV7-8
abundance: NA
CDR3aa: ASSPWTERELF

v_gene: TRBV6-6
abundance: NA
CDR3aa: ASSFQLHNSPLH

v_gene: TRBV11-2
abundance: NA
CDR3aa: ASSLASGYEQY

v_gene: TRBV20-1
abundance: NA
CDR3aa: SARQVGTDTGYT

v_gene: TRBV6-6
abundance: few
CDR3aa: ASSFADTEAF

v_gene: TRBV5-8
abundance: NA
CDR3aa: ASSLASGTDTQY

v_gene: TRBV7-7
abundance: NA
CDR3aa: ASSPRTGTNSEQF

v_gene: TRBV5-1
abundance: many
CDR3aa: ASSLTTGGTEAF